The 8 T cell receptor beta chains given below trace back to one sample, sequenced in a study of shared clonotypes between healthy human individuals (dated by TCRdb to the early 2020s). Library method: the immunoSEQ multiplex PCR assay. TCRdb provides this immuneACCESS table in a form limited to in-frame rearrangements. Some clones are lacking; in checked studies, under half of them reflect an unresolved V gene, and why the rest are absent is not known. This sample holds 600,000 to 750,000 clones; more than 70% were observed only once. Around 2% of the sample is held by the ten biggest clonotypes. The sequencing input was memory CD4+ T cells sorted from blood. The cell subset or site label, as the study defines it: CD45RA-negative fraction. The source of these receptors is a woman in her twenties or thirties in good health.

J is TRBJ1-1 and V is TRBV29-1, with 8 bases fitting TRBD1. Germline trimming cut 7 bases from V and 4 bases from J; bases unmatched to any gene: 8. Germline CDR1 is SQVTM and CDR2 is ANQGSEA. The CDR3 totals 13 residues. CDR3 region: CSAGQGVSTEAFF. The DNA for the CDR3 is TGCAGCGCCGGACAGGGAGTGAGCACTGAAGCTTTCTTT.

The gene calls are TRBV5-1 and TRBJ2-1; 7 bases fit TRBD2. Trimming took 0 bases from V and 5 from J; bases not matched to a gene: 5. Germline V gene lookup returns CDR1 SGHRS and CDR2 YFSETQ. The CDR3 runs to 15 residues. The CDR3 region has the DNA TGCGCCAGCAGCTTGGCCGGCGGGAGTCACAATGAGCAGTTCTTC. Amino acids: CASSLAGGSHNEQFF.

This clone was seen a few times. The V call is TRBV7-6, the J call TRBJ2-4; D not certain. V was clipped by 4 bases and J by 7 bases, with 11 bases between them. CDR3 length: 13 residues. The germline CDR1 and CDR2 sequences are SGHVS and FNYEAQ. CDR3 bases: TGTGCCAGCAGCTCGAACGAACTGAACATTCAGTACTTC. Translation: CASSSNELNIQYF. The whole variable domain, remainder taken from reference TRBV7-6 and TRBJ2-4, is GAGVSQSPRYKVTKRGQDVALRCDPISGHVSLYWYRQALGQGPEFLTYFNYEAQQDKSGLPNDRFSAERPEGSISTLTIQRTEQRDSAMYRCASSSNELNIQYFGAGTRLSVL.

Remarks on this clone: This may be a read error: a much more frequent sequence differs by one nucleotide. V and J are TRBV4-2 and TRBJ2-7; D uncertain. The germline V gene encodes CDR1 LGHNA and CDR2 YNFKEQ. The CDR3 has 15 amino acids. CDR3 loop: CASSQGSSSSYERYF. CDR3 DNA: TGTGCCAGCAGCCAAGGTTCCAGCTCCTCCTACGAGCGGTACTTC.

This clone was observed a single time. CDR3 nucleotides: TGTGCCAGCAGCTCGGGACTAGCGTCCAATGAGCAGTTCTTC. Translated: CASSSGLASNEQFF. This sequence joins TRBV11-3 and TRBJ2-1; 10 bases are a match to TRBD2. The CDR3 is 14 amino acids. Germline values: CDR1 SGHNT, CDR2 YENEEA. V lost 4 bases, J lost 6 bases, and 3 bases stayed unmatched.

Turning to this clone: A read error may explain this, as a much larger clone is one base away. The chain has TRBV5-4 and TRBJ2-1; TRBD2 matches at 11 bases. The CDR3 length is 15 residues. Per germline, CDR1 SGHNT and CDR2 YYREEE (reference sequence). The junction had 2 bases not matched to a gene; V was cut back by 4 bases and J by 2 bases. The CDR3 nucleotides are TGTGCCAGCAGCCCGGGACTAGCGGCCTACAATGAGCAGTTCTTC. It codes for CASSPGLAAYNEQFF.

Here the CDR3 reads CASNTPVQGTDTQYF. CDR3 DNA sequence: TGTGCCAGCAACACTCCCGTACAGGGCACAGATACGCAGTATTTT. The V and J genes are TRBV7-6 and TRBJ2-3, with a weak D call TRBD1 (5 bases). CDR1 and CDR2 (germline): SGHVS, FNYEAQ. The CDR3 sequence is 15 residues long. Trimming stripped 7 bases from V and 1 base from J, with 15 bases between.

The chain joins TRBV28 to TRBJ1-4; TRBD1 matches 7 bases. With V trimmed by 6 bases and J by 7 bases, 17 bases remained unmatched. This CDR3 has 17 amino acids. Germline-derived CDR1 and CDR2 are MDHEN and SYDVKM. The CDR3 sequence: CASSQDRVRQRLEKLFF. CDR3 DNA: TGTGCCAGCAGCCAAGACAGGGTACGGCAGCGGCTTGAAAAACTGTTTTTT.